The source of this T cell receptor (beta chain) is a study of blood T cell repertoires in COVID-19. Method: immunoSEQ multiplex PCR; TCRdb's copy keeps in-frame clones and lacks some. The repertoire holds some 190,000 clones, with approximately 89% as singletons. The material sequenced was PBMCs or T cells enriched from blood (not recorded which). The TCR originated in a woman in her thirties or forties with acute COVID-19.

CDR3 amino acids: CASSWASGGQETQYF. CDR3 DNA sequence: TGTGCCAGCAGCTGGGCTAGCGGCGGACAAGAGACCCAGTACTTC. The rearrangement uses TRBV7-8 and TRBJ2-5; 7 bases map to TRBD2. CDR1 and CDR2 (germline): SGHVS, FQNEAQ. CDR3 length equals 15 residues. The V and J ends lost 4 bases and 2 bases, in that order; junction bases with no gene match: 7.